The sequence of this TCR beta chain was determined in a study of shared clonotypes between healthy human individuals. Assay used: immunoSEQ multiplex PCR; TCRdb lists only in-frame clones, some missing. The sample yields some 1,100,000 clones, 70% to 80% seen once. The CDR3 covers 13 residues. Trimming stripped 6 bases from V and 6 bases from J, with 15 bases between. Germline V lookup: CDR1 MNHEY, CDR2 SVGAGI. The chain recombines TRBV6-5 with TRBJ2-7; D remains unclear. The sample taken for sequencing was memory CD4+ T cells from PBMCs. Subset reported: CD45RA-negative fraction. The receptor was derived from a man aged 18 to 30 in good health. Some clones in this sample may be carry-over from other donors' samples. The CDR3 here is CASRGSLVTEQYF. CDR3 DNA sequence: TGTGCCAGCAGGGGGTCCCTCGTGACCGAGCAGTACTTC.